The present entry profiles one T cell receptor (beta chain) with its context. Its antigen remains unidentified. This specimen comes from a study of OX40 agonist ivuxolimab in advanced cancers. Study summary: Across the patients, intravenous ivuxolimab was delivered every 2 weeks at 0.01 to 10 mg/kg. Findings and limits, study-wide: Among the lowest peripheral clonal expansion occurred in 0.1-3.0 mg/kg partial responders.

Produced via immunoSEQ multiplex PCR; TCRdb's table is partial and in-frame only. The sample lists 25,000 to 30,000 clones; 75% to 85% were seen once. No patient had autoimmune disease or received systemic immunosuppression. This CDR3 is 15 amino acids long. V lost 1 base and J lost 5; bases outside the gene matches: 2. The V gene's germline CDR1 is LNHNV and CDR2 YYDKDF (reference sequence). The sequencing here drew on CD4+ or CD8+ T cells sorted from blood, taken in a trial of the OX40 agonist ivuxolimab. V is TRBV15 and J is TRBJ2-1; 10 positions agree with TRBD1. This sequence was found in an adult with an advanced solid tumor such as melanoma, head and neck, liver or kidney cancer. CDR3 loop: CATSRGQGANNEQFF. The CDR3 bases are TGTGCCACCAGCAGAGGACAGGGGGCGAACAATGAGCAGTTCTTC. The variable domain in full, with the rest retrieved from reference TRBV15 and TRBJ2-1, is DAMVIQNPRYQVTQFGKPVTLSCSQTLNHNVMYWYQQKSSQAPKLLFHYYDKDFNNEADTPDNFQSRRPNTSFCFLDIRSPGLGDTAMYLCATSRGQGANNEQFFGPGTRLTVL.